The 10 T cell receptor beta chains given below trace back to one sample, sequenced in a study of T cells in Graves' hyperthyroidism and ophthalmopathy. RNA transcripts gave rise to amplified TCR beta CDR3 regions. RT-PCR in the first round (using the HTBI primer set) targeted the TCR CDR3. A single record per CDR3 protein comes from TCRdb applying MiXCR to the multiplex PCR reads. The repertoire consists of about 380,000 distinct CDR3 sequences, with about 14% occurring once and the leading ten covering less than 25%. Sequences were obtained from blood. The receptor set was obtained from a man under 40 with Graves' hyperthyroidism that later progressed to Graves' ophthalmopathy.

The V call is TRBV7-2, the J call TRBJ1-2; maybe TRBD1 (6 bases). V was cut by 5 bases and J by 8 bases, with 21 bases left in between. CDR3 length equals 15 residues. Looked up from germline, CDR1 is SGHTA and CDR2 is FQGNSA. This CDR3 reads CASSLMGANLGGYTF. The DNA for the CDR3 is TGTGCCAGCAGCCTCATGGGGGCCAACTTAGGGGGCTACACCTTC.

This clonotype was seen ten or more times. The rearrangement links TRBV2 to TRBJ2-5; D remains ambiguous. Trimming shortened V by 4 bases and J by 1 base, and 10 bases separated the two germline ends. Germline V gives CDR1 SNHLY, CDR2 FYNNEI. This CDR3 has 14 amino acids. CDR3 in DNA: TGTGCCAGCAGTGGAGGTCAGGTCCAAGAGACCCAGTACTTC. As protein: CASSGGQVQETQYF. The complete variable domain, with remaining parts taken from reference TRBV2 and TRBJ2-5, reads EPEVTQTPSHQVTQMGQEVILRCVPISNHLYFYWYRQILGQKVEFLVSFYNNEISEKSEIFDDQFSVERPDGSNFTLKIRSTKLEDSAMYFCASSGGQVQETQYFGPGTRLLVL.

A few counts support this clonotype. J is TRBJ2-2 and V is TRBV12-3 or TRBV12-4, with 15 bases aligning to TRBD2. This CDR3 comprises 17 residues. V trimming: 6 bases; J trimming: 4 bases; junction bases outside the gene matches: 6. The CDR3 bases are TGTGCCAGCAGCAGGACTAGCGGGGGGGCCAGCACCGGGGAGCTGTTTTTT. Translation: CASSRTSGGASTGELFF.

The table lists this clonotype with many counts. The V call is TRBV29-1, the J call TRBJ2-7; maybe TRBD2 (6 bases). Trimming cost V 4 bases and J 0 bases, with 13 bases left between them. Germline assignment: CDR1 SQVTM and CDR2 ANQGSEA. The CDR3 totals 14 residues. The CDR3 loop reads CSVGREPSSYEQYF. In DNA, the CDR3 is TGCAGCGTTGGGCGGGAACCTAGCTCCTACGAGCAGTACTTC.

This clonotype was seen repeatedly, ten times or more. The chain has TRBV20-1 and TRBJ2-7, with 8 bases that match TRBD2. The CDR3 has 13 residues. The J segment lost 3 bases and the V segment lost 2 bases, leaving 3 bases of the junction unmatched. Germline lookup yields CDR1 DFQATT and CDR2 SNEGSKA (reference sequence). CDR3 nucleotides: TGCAGTGCTAGAAAGCGGGGGATCTACGAGCAGTACTTC. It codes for CSARKRGIYEQYF.

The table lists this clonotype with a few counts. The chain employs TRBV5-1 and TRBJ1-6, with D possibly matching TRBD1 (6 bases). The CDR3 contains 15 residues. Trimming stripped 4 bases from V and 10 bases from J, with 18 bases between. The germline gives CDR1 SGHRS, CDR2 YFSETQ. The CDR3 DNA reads TGCGCCAGCAGCCTTGACGCAGGGGAAGGCTCACCCCTCCACTTT. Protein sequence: CASSLDAGEGSPLHF.

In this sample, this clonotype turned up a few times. The DNA of the CDR3 is TGTGCCTGGAGTGTCCAGTATAATGAAAAACTGTTTTTT. Amino acid sequence: CAWSVQYNEKLFF. The rearrangement links TRBV30 to TRBJ1-4, with D hard to call. The CDR3 runs 13 residues. Looked up from germline, CDR1 is GTSNPN and CDR2 is SVGIG (reference sequence). Between the trimmed V and J ends, which lost 0 bases and 4 bases, there was a span of 6 bases.

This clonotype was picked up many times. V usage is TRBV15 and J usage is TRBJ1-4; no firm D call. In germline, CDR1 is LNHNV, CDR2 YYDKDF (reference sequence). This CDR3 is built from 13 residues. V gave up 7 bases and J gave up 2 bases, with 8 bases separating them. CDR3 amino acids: CATKRQTNEKLFF. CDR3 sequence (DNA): TGTGCCACCAAGAGGCAGACTAATGAAAAACTGTTTTTT.

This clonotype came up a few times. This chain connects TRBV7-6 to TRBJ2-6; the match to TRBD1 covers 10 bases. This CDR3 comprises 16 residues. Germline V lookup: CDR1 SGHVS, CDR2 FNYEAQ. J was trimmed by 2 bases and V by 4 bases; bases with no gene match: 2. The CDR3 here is CASSSTGGAGANVLTF. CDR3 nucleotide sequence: TGTGCCAGCAGCTCGACAGGGGGCGCTGGGGCCAACGTCCTGACTTTC. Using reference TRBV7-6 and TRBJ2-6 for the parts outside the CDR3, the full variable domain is GAGVSQSPRYKVTKRGQDVALRCDPISGHVSLYWYRQALGQGPEFLTYFNYEAQQDKSGLPNDRFSAERPEGSISTLTIQRTEQRDSAMYRCASSSTGGAGANVLTFGAGSRLTVL.

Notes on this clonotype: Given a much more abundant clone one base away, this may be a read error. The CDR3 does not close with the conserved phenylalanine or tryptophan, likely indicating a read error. The CDR3 here is CASRKRGGAYEQYS. CDR3 DNA sequence: TGCGCCAGTCGGAAGCGGGGGGGAGCCTACGAGCAGTACTCC. This rearrangement joins TRBV5-1 to TRBJ2-7; 10 nucleotides agree with TRBD2. This CDR3 spans 14 amino acids. The ends lost 8 bases at V and 2 bases at J; junction bases unmatched: 7. Germline V gene data show CDR1 as SGHRS and CDR2 as YFSETQ.